These 17 T cell receptor beta chains came from one sample sequenced in a study of T cell repertoires in cytomegalovirus infection. TCRdb re-analysed the reads in MiXCR, keeping a single row per CDR3 protein. Of around 310,000 distinct CDR3 sequences in the sample, under 20% were seen once. The sample comprised PBMCs. All receptors derive from a human donor in good health (CMV status not recorded). Some clones in this sample may be carry-over from other donors' samples.

The chain employs TRBV12-3 or TRBV12-4 and TRBJ1-4; 9 nucleotides line up with TRBD1. Germline trimming cut 3 bases from V and 7 bases from J; bases unmatched to any gene: 9. The CDR3 contains 16 residues. The CDR3 sequence: CASSFLVGTGPEKLFF. The CDR3 DNA sequence: TGTGCCAGCAGTTTCCTGGTAGGGACAGGGCCTGAAAAACTGTTTTTT.

This clonotype was seen only a few times. V gene TRBV20-1 combines with J gene TRBJ2-6; D gene uncertain. This CDR3 region has 15 residues. Germline CDR1 DFQATT, CDR2 SNEGSKA (reference sequence). With 5 bases removed from V and 1 base from J, the gap between germline ends came to 12 bases. The CDR3 coding sequence is TGCAGTGCTGCACCCCCACGATCTGGGGCCAACGTCCTGACTTTC. It encodes CSAAPPRSGANVLTF.

The V gene is TRBV10-3, the J gene TRBJ2-5, with D possibly matching TRBD1 (5 bases). Germline CDR1 reads ENHRY; CDR2 reads SYGVKD. Trimming took 2 bases from V and 2 from J, leaving 9 bases between them. This CDR3 is 14 amino acids long. CDR3 residues: CAISETRQQETQYF. CDR3 bases: TGTGCCATCAGTGAGACCCGACAGCAAGAGACCCAGTACTTC.

The rearrangement joins TRBV20-1 to TRBJ1-1; the match to TRBD1 covers 7 bases. This CDR3 region has 14 residues. After removal of 6 bases from V and 0 bases from J, the junction contained 7 bases not matched to a gene. Germline loops: CDR1 DFQATT, CDR2 SNEGSKA (reference sequence). The CDR3: CSAIDRVMNTEAFF. The CDR3 DNA is TGCAGTGCCATCGACAGGGTAATGAACACTGAAGCTTTCTTT.

This clonotype was picked up a small number of times. The chain couples TRBV5-6 to TRBJ2-5; maybe TRBD1 (7 bases). The CDR3 covers 14 residues. Germline-derived CDR1 and CDR2 are SGHDT and YYEEEE. V gave up 2 bases and J gave up 3 bases, with 11 bases separating them. DNA of the CDR3: TGTGCCAGCAGCTTACAGGGGACTGAAGAGACCCAGTACTTC. Translation gives CASSLQGTEETQYF.

This clonotype has only a few counts. The chain uses TRBV28 and TRBJ1-1; TRBD1 matches 9 bases. CDR3 length equals 17 residues. From germline, CDR1 is MDHEN and CDR2 SYDVKM. J was trimmed by 4 bases and V by 1 base; bases with no gene match: 10. CDR3 nucleotides: TGTGCCAGCAGTTTATTTGGGACAGGGATACAGGCCACTGAAGCTTTCTTT. Residues: CASSLFGTGIQATEAFF. Combining the CDR3 with reference TRBV28 and TRBJ1-1 gives the whole variable domain DVKVTQSSRYLVKRTGEKVFLECVQDMDHENMFWYRQDPGLGLRLIYFSYDVKMKEKGDIPEGYSVSREKKERFSLILESASTNQTSMYLCASSLFGTGIQATEAFFGQGTRLTVV.

This chain joins TRBV20-1 and TRBJ2-2; a weak D match, TRBD1 (8 bases). V was clipped by 0 bases and J by 4 bases, with 12 bases between them. The V gene's germline CDR1 is DFQATT and CDR2 SNEGSKA (reference sequence). There are 15 residues in the CDR3. CDR3 in DNA: TGCAGTGCTAGAGACCACAGGGGGGGCACCGGGGAGCTGTTTTTT. Translated, it gives CSARDHRGGTGELFF.

This clonotype has a count of ten or more. The rearrangement joins TRBV7-2 to TRBJ2-7; tentatively, D is TRBD1 (5 bases). The CDR3 spans 13 residues. The V end was cut by 5 bases, the J end by 6 bases, with 14 bases between. Germline V gives CDR1 SGHTA, CDR2 FQGNSA. CDR3 in DNA: TGTGCCAGCAGCCTACAAGACAGTCGCGAGCAGTACTTC. This codes for CASSLQDSREQYF.

This clonotype has ten or more counts. J is TRBJ1-5 and V is TRBV7-2; possible D gene TRBD1, 6 bases. This CDR3 comprises 16 residues. Germline CDR1 is SGHTA and CDR2 is FQGNSA. Trimming took off 3 bases at V and 1 base at J, with 13 bases between the two ends. The chain's CDR3 is CASSLYRDPSNQPQHF. The CDR3, as DNA: TGTGCCAGCAGCTTGTACAGGGATCCAAGCAATCAGCCCCAGCATTTT.

This clonotype came up a few times. V gene TRBV28 combines with J gene TRBJ1-2; no reliable D call. V gave up 5 bases and J gave up 3 bases, with 16 bases separating them. Germline V lookup: CDR1 MDHEN, CDR2 SYDVKM. The CDR3 is made up of 15 amino acids. The CDR3 DNA is TGTGCCAGCAGTCCCAACCGGGGAGGATACTATGGCTACACCTTC. Its protein product is CASSPNRGGYYGYTF.

This clonotype showed up just a few times. The rearrangement uses TRBV6-5 and TRBJ2-3; TRBD2 matches at 8 bases. Germline-derived CDR1 and CDR2 are MNHEY and SVGAGI. V dropped 0 bases and J dropped 3; count of bases not matched to a gene: 11. The CDR3 length is 18 residues. The CDR3 reads CASSYSRGTGGLTDTQYF. Written as DNA, the CDR3 is TGTGCCAGCAGTTACTCGCGCGGGACGGGGGGGCTGACAGATACGCAGTATTTT.

The chain couples TRBV7-8 to TRBJ2-7; no clear D gene. The CDR3 length is 13 residues. CDR1 and CDR2 from the germline V gene are SGHVS and FQNEAQ. Trimming pared 0 bases from V and 3 bases from J, leaving 6 bases between. CDR3 loop: CASSLAVYYEQYF. As DNA, the CDR3 is TGTGCCAGCAGCTTAGCGGTTTACTACGAGCAGTACTTC.

This chain joins TRBV19 and TRBJ2-5; D tentatively fits TRBD1 or TRBD2 (6 bases each). Trimming took 0 bases from V and 5 from J, leaving 16 bases between them. Per germline, CDR1 LNHDA and CDR2 SQIVND (reference sequence). The length of the CDR3 is 16 residues. The CDR3 protein is CASSIEGRGPGETQYF. In DNA form, the CDR3 reads TGTGCCAGTAGTATAGAGGGCCGGGGGCCCGGGGAGACCCAGTACTTC.

There are many counts of this clonotype. V is TRBV6-1 and J is TRBJ2-1, with TRBD2 identical over 8 bases. CDR3 length equals 15 residues. V lost 3 bases to trimming and J lost 3 bases; unmatched junction nucleotides: 4. Germline lookup yields CDR1 MNHNS and CDR2 SASEGT. The CDR3 spells CASSDPGLGYNEQFF. CDR3 in DNA: TGTGCCAGCAGTGACCCGGGACTAGGCTACAATGAGCAGTTCTTC.

This clonotype was recorded many times. The chain links TRBV7-2 to TRBJ2-3; 8 bases match TRBD2. V trimming: 0 bases; J trimming: 3 bases; junction bases outside the gene matches: 8. Germline V gene lookup returns CDR1 SGHTA and CDR2 FQGNSA. The CDR3 is 17 residues long. CDR3 residues: CASSLAGSAGVTDTQYF. The CDR3 bases are TGTGCCAGCAGCTTAGCGGGTTCAGCGGGGGTGACAGATACGCAGTATTTT.

The chain recombines TRBV7-2 with TRBJ2-7, with 7 nucleotides matching TRBD1. With 4 bases clipped from V and 3 bases from J, the junction kept 6 bases outside the gene matches. From germline, CDR1 is SGHTA and CDR2 FQGNSA. This CDR3 has 14 residues. The CDR3 DNA sequence: TGTGCCAGCAGCTCGACAGGGCCGCTCTACGAGCAGTACTTC. Amino acids: CASSSTGPLYEQYF.

This clonotype has ten or more counts. This chain connects TRBV7-9 to TRBJ1-3; D is undetermined. V was pared by 2 bases and J by 1 base, with 9 bases between. Germline V gives CDR1 SEHNR, CDR2 FQNEAQ (reference sequence). This CDR3 spans 15 amino acids. The CDR3 sequence is CASSLRKGSGNTIYF. The CDR3 coding sequence is TGTGCCAGCAGCTTAAGAAAGGGATCTGGAAACACCATATATTTT.